Described below is a single TCR beta chain sequence and its context. The beta constant-region primer was an equimolar mix of two oligonucleotides covering TRBC1 and TRBC2. TCRdb called the UMI-ligation and nested PCR reads again in MiXCR, with one record for every CDR3 protein. The sample lists some 150,000 distinct CDR3 sequences; around 15% were seen once. This entry belongs to a study of naive and memory T cell subsets. The CDR3 totals 15 residues. Looked up from germline, CDR1 is DFQATT and CDR2 is SNEGSKA (reference sequence). V lost 5 bases and J 0 bases, leaving 16 bases between the germline ends.

Sample: naive CD4+ T cells from blood. The chain employs TRBV20-1 and TRBJ2-5; unclear D gene. This clonotype originated in a human donor in good health. The CDR3 protein is CSALKAVRYQETQYF. The DNA for the CDR3 is TGCAGTGCTCTTAAGGCAGTAAGGTACCAAGAGACCCAGTACTTC.